The rows below give T cell receptor beta chains drawn from one sample of a study of OX40 agonist ivuxolimab in advanced cancers. Profiling relied on immunoSEQ multiplex PCR, and the TCRdb table lists in-frame clones only, not all of them. This repertoire shows 60,000 to 90,000 clones, about four fifths found once; its top ten account for 0.76%. Specimen: CD4+ or CD8+ T cells sorted from blood, collected in a trial of the OX40 agonist ivuxolimab. Receptors were obtained from an adult with an advanced solid tumor such as melanoma, head and neck, liver or kidney cancer. CDR3s include the opening cysteine and the closing phenylalanine or tryptophan. The D gene is left open where the match is weak. Size tells how often a clone was seen (once, few, many) or the class of an expanded clone, and some rows leave it out.

NA | TRBJ2-5 | NA | TRBV6-5 | 14 | TGTGCCAGCAGTAGAGTGGGTTCTCAAGAGACCCAGTACTTC | CASSRVGSQETQYF
NA | TRBJ2-7 | TRBD2 | TRBV27 | 15 | TGTGCCAGCACCGACCCGGGACTAGGGAATAACGAGCAGTACTTC | CASTDPGLGNNEQYF
NA | TRBJ1-1 | TRBD1 | TRBV5-1 | 16 | TGCGCCAGCAATCTTAAGACATCACAGGGGGGAAGTGAAGCTTTCTTT | CASNLKTSQGGSEAFF
NA | TRBJ2-3 | NA | TRBV14 | 14 | TGTGCCAGCAGCCGGGACGTACTGGCAGATACGCAGTATTTT | CASSRDVLADTQYF
NA | TRBJ2-2 | NA | TRBV4-1 | 17 | TGCGCCAGCAGCCAAGTCCCAGGGTATACGAACACCGGGGAGCTGTTTTTT | CASSQVPGYTNTGELFF
NA | TRBJ2-3 | NA | TRBV5-1 | 16 | TGCGCCAGCAGCTTACTCAGGGAGATGGGCACAGATACGCAGTATTTT | CASSLLREMGTDTQYF
NA | TRBJ2-7 | NA | TRBV19 | 15 | TGTGCCAGTAGCAATAAGGGACACTCTGCCTACGAGCAGTACTTC | CASSNKGHSAYEQYF
NA | TRBJ2-5 | NA | TRBV7-2 | 15 | TGTGCCAGCGGCCGCAATGGGGCGTCACAAGAGACCCAGTACTTC | CASGRNGASQETQYF
once | TRBJ2-7 | TRBD2 | TRBV15 | 15 | TGTGCCACCAGCCGTAGGACTAGCGGGAGTCACGAGCAGTACTTC | CATSRRTSGSHEQYF
once | TRBJ2-2 | NA | TRBV4-1 | 15 | TGCGCCAGCAGCCAAACACAAACGAACACCGGGGAGCTGTTTTTT | CASSQTQTNTGELFF
NA | TRBJ1-6 | NA | TRBV19 | 15 | TGTGCCAGTAGTATAGATCGGGGGATCCGGTCACCCCTCCACTTT | CASSIDRGIRSPLHF
NA | TRBJ2-1 | TRBD2 | TRBV6-5 | 16 | TGTGCCAGCAGTTACGGCCCTAGCGGGAGGGGTAATGAGCAGTTCTTC | CASSYGPSGRGNEQFF
NA | TRBJ2-1 | TRBD2 | TRBV18 | 15 | TGTGCCAGCTCACCCGCGGGGGGGATCAGGGATGAGCAGTTCTTC | CASSPAGGIRDEQFF
NA | TRBJ2-7 | NA | TRBV5-1 | 15 | TGCGCCAGCAGTGGAGGGCCGGGGGATCAATACGAGCAGTACTTC | CASSGGPGDQYEQYF
NA | TRBJ2-1 | TRBD2 | TRBV11-3 | 15 | TGTGCCAGCAGGCCGGGACTAGCGATTTACAATGAGCAGTTCTTC | CASRPGLAIYNEQFF
NA | TRBJ2-7 | TRBD2 | TRBV7-2 | 16 | TGTGCCAGCAGCCAGCCGGGGGGGAGGCCCCCCTACGAGCAGTACTTC | CASSQPGGRPPYEQYF
many | TRBJ1-2 | TRBD1 | TRBV19 | 16 | TGTGCCAGTAGTCCCTCCGGGACAGGGAGTTCGTGGGGCTACACCTTC | CASSPSGTGSSWGYTF
NA | TRBJ2-3 | NA | TRBV5-1 | 12 | TGCGCCTCCCGGATAAGCACAGATACGCAGTATTTT | CASRISTDTQYF
NA | TRBJ2-5 | TRBD1 | TRBV6-1 | 13 | TGTGCCAGCAGACTTGGACAGGAAGAGACCCAGTACTTC | CASRLGQEETQYF
few | TRBJ1-2 | NA | TRBV28 | 14 | TGTGCCAGCAGCCCATCCTGGGGGGGCGAAGGCTACACCTTC | CASSPSWGGEGYTF
NA | TRBJ1-5 | NA | TRBV15 | 14 | TGTGCCACCCTTAAAGGGAATAGCAATCAGCCCCAGCATTTT | CATLKGNSNQPQHF
NA | TRBJ2-7 | TRBD1 | TRBV10-3 | 12 | TGTGCCATCAGACAGGGGAACTACGAGCAGTACTTC | CAIRQGNYEQYF
NA | TRBJ1-2 | NA | TRBV7-2 | 10 | TGTGCCAGCAGCTTACATGGCTACACCTTC | CASSLHGYTF
NA | TRBJ1-5 | NA | TRBV19 | 12 | TGTGCCAGTAGTACAAGTTTTCAGCCCCAGCATTTT | CASSTSFQPQHF
NA | TRBJ2-2 | NA | TRBV7-7 | 17 | TGTGCCAGCAGCCAAAGGGAGCGACAGGCGAACACCGGGGAGCTGTTTTTT | CASSQRERQANTGELFF
NA | TRBJ2-7 | NA | TRBV18 | 13 | TGTGCCAGCTCACCACGAAACGGGGACGAGCAGTACTTC | CASSPRNGDEQYF
NA | TRBJ1-5 | NA | TRBV11-3 | 12 | TGTGCCAGCAGCAGGGACAATCAGCCCCAGCATTTT | CASSRDNQPQHF